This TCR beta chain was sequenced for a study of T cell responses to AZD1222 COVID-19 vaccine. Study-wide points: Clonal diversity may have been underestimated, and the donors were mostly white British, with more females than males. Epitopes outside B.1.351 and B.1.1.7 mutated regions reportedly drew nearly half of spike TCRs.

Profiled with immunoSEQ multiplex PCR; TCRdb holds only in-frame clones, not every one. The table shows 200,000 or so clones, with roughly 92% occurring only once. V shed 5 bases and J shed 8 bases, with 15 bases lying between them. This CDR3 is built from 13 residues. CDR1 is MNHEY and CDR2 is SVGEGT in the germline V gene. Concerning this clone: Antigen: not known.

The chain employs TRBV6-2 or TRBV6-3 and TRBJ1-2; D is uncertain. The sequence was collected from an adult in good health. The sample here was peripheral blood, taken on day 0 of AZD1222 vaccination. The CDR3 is CASSAVRSGGYTF. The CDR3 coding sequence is TGTGCCAGCAGTGCAGTCAGAAGCGGGGGCTACACCTTC.